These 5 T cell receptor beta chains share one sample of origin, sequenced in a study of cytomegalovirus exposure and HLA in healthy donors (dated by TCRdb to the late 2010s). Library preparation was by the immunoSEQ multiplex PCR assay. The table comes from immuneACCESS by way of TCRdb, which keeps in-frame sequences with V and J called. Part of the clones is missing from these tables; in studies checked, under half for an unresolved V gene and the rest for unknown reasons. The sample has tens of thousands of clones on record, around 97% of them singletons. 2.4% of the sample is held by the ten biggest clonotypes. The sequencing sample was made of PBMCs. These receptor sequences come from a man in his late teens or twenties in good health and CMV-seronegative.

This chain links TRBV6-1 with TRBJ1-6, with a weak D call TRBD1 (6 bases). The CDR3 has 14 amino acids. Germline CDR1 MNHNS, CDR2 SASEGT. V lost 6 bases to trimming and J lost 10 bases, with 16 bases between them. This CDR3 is CASSYQGLASPLHF. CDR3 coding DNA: TGTGCCAGCAGCTACCAGGGGCTTGCCTCACCCCTCCACTTT.

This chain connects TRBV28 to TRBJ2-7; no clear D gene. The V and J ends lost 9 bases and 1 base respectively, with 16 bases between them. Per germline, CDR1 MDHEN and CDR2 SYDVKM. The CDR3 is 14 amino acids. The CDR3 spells CASSSFQVSYEQYF. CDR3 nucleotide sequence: TGTGCCAGTTCGAGTTTTCAGGTTTCCTACGAGCAGTACTTC. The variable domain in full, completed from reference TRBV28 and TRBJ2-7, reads DVKVTQSSRYLVKRTGEKVFLECVQDMDHENMFWYRQDPGLGLRLIYFSYDVKMKEKGDIPEGYSVSREKKERFSLILESASTNQTSMYLCASSSFQVSYEQYFGPGTRLTVT.

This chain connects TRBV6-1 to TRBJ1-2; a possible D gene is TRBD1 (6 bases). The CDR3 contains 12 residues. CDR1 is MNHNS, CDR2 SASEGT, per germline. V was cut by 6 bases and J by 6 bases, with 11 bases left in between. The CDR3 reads CASSRGRDGYTF. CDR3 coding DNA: TGTGCCAGCAGCAGGGGACGCGATGGCTACACCTTC.

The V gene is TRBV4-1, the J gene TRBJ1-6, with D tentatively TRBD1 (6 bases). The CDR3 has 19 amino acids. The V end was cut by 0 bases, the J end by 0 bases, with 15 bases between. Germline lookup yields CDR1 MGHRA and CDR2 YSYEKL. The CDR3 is CASSQDQGQPSSYNSPLHF. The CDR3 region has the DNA TGCGCCAGCAGCCAAGATCAGGGGCAGCCGAGCTCCTATAATTCACCCCTCCACTTT.

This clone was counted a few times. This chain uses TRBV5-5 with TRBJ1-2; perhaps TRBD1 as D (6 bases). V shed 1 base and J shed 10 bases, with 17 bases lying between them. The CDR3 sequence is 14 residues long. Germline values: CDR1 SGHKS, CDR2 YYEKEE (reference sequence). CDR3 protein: CASSLWGTQGAYTF. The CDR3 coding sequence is TGTGCCAGCAGCTTGTGGGGGACACAGGGAGCCTACACCTTC.